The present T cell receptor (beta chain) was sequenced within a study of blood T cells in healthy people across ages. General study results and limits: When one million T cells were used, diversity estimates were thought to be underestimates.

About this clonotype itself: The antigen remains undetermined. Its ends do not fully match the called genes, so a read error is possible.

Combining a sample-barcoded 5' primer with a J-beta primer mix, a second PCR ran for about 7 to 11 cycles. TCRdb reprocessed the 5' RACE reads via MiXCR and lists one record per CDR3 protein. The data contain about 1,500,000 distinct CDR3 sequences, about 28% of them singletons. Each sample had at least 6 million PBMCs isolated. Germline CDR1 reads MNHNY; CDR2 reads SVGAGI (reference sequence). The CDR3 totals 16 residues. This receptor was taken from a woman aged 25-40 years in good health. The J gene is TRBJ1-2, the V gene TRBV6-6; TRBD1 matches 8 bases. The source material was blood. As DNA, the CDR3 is TGTGCCAGCAGCCGAGGACAGGGAGGGGGTGGCTATGGCAACACCTTC. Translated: CASSRGQGGGGYGNTF.